The rows below give T cell receptor beta chains drawn from one sample of a study of blood T cell repertoires in COVID-19. This table comes from immunoSEQ multiplex PCR, and its TCRdb copy is limited to in-frame clones, with some not included. The table shows some 80,000 clones, with roughly nine tenths occurring only once. Material: peripheral blood. The receptors come from a woman aged 50 to 60 with active or convalescent COVID-19. CDR3s include the opening cysteine and the closing phenylalanine or tryptophan.

V gene	J gene	CDR3 protein
TRBV10-3	TRBJ1-5	CAINRYQPQHF
TRBV3-1/TRBV3-2	TRBJ1-5	CASSQGFQSGNQPQHF
TRBV6-5	TRBJ1-1	CASSQDRGGGEAFF
TRBV3-1/TRBV3-2	TRBJ2-7	CASSQEWTAGEQYF
TRBV6-5	TRBJ2-4	CASSRLGSGKNIQYF
TRBV6-1	TRBJ1-2	CASSENRQGSYGYTF
TRBV4-2	TRBJ1-2	CASSQTISLNYGYTF
TRBV5-4	TRBJ2-1	CASSIRTSGVSYNEQFF
TRBV12-3/TRBV12-4	TRBJ1-2	CASSNQGPYGYTF
TRBV4-1	TRBJ2-2	CASSQAGEGTGELFF
TRBV27	TRBJ2-7	CASSRDREQYF
TRBV11-2	TRBJ1-2	CASSFGAYYGYTF
TRBV28	TRBJ1-2	CASRKQGEYGYTF
TRBV3-1/TRBV3-2	TRBJ2-6	CASSPSGANVLTF
TRBV28	TRBJ1-2	CASRKQGAPYGYTF
TRBV18	TRBJ1-1	CASSPRGVGIMNTEAFF
TRBV18	TRBJ2-6	CASSPGLASGANVLTF
TRBV7-9	TRBJ2-4	CASTEGGIAKNIQYF
TRBV19	TRBJ2-7	CASSLGTGGGYEQYF
TRBV6-5	TRBJ2-1	CASSYSRAGGHEQFF
TRBV10-3	TRBJ1-2	CAISEGREGYTF
TRBV11-2	TRBJ2-1	CASSWRGTTPNEQFF
TRBV28	TRBJ1-4	CASSHGVYEKLFF
TRBV7-2	TRBJ2-1	CASSPWAGQNEQFF
TRBV9	TRBJ1-3	CASSSSDSGNTIYF
TRBV5-1	TRBJ1-1	CASSLDYRGTEAFF
TRBV12-5	TRBJ2-1	CASGLSPGQSMGNEQFF
TRBV6-5	TRBJ1-4	CASRTGTSNEKLFF
TRBV5-1	TRBJ2-3	CASSLFPGNPDTQYF
TRBV4-1	TRBJ1-2	CASSQAGTGPYGYTF
TRBV5-1	TRBJ2-7	CASSLSPGQGYEQYF
TRBV19	TRBJ2-1	CASSIGSGGYNEQFF